A single sample gave rise to the 3 T cell receptor beta chains below, sequenced in a study of blood T cell repertoires in COVID-19. The method was immunoSEQ multiplex PCR; TCRdb's version includes in-frame clones alone and lacks a portion of them. The table shows around 94,000 clones, with approximately 84% occurring only once. Sequenced sample: peripheral blood. Source of these receptors: a man aged 40-49 years with active or convalescent COVID-19.

In this sample, this clone turned up a few times. The chain links TRBV6-5 to TRBJ2-7; 9 bases are a match to TRBD1. Germline V gene sequence: CDR1 MNHEY, CDR2 SVGAGI. The V gene end was trimmed by 8 bases and the J gene end by 3 bases; junction bases not matched to a gene: 8. The CDR3 is 14 amino acids. CDR3 nucleotides: TGTGCCAGCCGACCTCCGGGACAGGGCTACGAGCAGTACTTC. Protein: CASRPPGQGYEQYF.

The chain combines TRBV19 with TRBJ1-1; D remains ambiguous. The CDR3 runs 14 residues. CDR1 and CDR2 (germline): LNHDA, SQIVND (reference sequence). The ends were cut back, 5 bases at V and 5 bases at J, with 15 bases in the middle. This CDR3 is CASSAGSLGTEAFF. As DNA, the CDR3 is TGTGCCAGTAGTGCCGGGTCCCTCGGGACTGAAGCTTTCTTT.

This chain links TRBV27 with TRBJ2-1, with 9 nucleotides matching TRBD2. The CDR3 length is 16 residues. Germline V gene data show CDR1 as MNHEY and CDR2 as SMNVEV (reference sequence). Trimming removed 5 bases from V and 4 bases from J; junction bases left unmatched: 9. In DNA form, the CDR3 reads TGTGCCAGCAGTAAAAGGCGGGGGGGCGGGTACAATGAGCAGTTCTTC. It codes for CASSKRRGGGYNEQFF.